This TCR beta chain was observed in a study of blood T cell repertoires in COVID-19. Study context: Sites in the United States, Italy and Spain provided acute and convalescent COVID-19 samples. From T cells, B-cell-depleted T cells, or PBMCs came the material, which was cDNA or gDNA.

Points on this clone: A read error may account for a junction end that differs from germline.

The CDR3 is 15 residues long. Germline V lookup: CDR1 SGHTA, CDR2 FQGTGA. Some clones are missing from TCRdb's copy, which holds only in-frame ones; the method was immunoSEQ multiplex PCR. The sample records around 120,000 clones, about nine tenths being singletons. The specimen sequenced was peripheral blood. The sequence came from a woman in her seventies with acute or convalescent COVID-19. The chain combines TRBV7-3 with TRBJ2-1, with 12 bases that match TRBD2. The DNA of the CDR3 is TGTGCCAGCAGCCTAACTAGCGGGGGGCACAATGAGCAGTTCTTC. This sequence encodes CASSLTSGGHNEQFF.